This T cell receptor beta chain was retrieved from a study of T cells after yellow fever vaccination. About this clonotype itself: No antigen is known for it.

Template-switching 5'RACE yielded the TCR cDNA; a universal primer site and UMIs were added in the process. A single record per CDR3 protein comes from TCRdb applying MiXCR to the 5' RACE reads. The sample consists of about 340,000 distinct CDR3 sequences, 8.7% of them appearing once. Broader study findings: Contamination by abundant bulk-population clonotypes could be present in FACS-sorted repertoires. Only a minor proportion of clonotypes was detected across both CD4 and CD8 compartments. Weaker overall was a secondary response that nonetheless peaked faster, on day 5 versus 15.

Trimming cost V 6 bases and J 3 bases; bases outside gene matches: 8. Per the germline V gene, CDR1 is DFQATT and CDR2 is SNEGSKA (reference sequence). This CDR3 spans 14 amino acids. This specimen consisted of PBMCs, obtained on the day of the first yellow fever vaccination. This rearrangement joins TRBV20-1 to TRBJ2-5; TRBD2 matches at 9 bases. The TCR originated in a man aged 18 to 30 who received the YFV17D yellow fever vaccine. The DNA of the CDR3 is TGCAGTGCCTCTAGGCGGGGGGGTGAAGAGACCCAGTACTTC. Its translation is CSASRRGGEETQYF.